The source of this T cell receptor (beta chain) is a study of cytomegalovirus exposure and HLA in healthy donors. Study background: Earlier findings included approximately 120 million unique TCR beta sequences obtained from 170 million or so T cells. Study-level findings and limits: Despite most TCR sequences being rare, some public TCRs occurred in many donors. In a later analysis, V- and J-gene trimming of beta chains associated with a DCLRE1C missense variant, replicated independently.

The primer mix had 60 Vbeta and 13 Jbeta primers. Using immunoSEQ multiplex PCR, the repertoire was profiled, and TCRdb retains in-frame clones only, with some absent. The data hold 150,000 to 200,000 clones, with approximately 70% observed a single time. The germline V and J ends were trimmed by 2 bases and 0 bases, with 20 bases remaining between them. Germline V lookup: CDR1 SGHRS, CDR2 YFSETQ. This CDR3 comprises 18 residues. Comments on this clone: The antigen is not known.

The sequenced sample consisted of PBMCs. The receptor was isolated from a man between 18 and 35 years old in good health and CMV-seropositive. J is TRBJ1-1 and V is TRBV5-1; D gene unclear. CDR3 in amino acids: CASSLASVVSILNTEAFF. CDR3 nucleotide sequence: TGCGCCAGCAGCTTAGCTTCGGTCGTGTCGATCCTGAACACTGAAGCTTTCTTT.